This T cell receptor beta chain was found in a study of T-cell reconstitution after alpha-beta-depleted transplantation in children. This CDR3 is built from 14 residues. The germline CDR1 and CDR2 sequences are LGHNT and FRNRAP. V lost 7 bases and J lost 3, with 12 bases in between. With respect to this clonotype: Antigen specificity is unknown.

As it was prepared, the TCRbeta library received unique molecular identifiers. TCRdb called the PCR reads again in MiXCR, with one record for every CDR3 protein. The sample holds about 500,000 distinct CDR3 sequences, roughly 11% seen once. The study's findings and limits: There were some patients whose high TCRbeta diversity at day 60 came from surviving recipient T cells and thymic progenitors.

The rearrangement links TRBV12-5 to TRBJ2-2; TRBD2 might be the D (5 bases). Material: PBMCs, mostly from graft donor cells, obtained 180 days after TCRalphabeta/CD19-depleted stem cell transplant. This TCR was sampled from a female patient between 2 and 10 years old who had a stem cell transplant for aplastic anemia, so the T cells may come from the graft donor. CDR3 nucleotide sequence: TGTGCTAGTGCCTACGCGGGCGACACCGGGGAGCTGTTTTTT. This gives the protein CASAYAGDTGELFF.